This T cell receptor beta chain emerged from a study of persistence of HIV-infected CD4 T cells. Sequencing used immunoSEQ version 4 in survey mode. Each sample used up to roughly 1 ug genomic DNA diluted to around 10 ng/uL. TCRdb's table, derived via immunoSEQ multiplex PCR, lists solely in-frame clones and lacks some. The profile covers approximately 27,000 clones, with around four fifths appearing a single time and over 0.8% taken by the ten largest. Stimulation used approximately 9.5 ug/mL lysate from CMV-infected fibroblasts. CD40L/CD69 double-negative CD45RO-high memory CD4+ T cells were collected. Germline CDR1 and CDR2: KGHSH and LQKENI. With 5 bases removed from V and 5 bases from J, the gap between germline ends came to 13 bases. The CDR3 is 13 residues long. A remark on this clone: The antigen remains undetermined.

This chain links TRBV18 with TRBJ2-7; either TRBD1 or TRBD2 may fit D (6 bases each). Sequenced material: CD4+ T cells sorted from PBMCs after 18-hour stimulation, taken from a patient who received antiretroviral therapy. This clonotype was obtained from an adult woman with HIV who was CMV-seropositive. The CDR3 DNA sequence: TGTGCCAGCTCAGTCAAGGGGGGACACGAGCAGTACGTC. Translating it yields CASSVKGGHEQYV.